This T cell receptor (beta chain) appears in the sequencing data of a study of blood T cells in healthy people across ages. Findings and limits, study-wide: Because donor CMV status was unknown, expanded clonotype changes were possibly confounded. Bulk PBMC profiling left naive and antigen-experienced comparisons inconclusive.

This clonotype was seen ten or more times. No antigen is known for it. Per germline, CDR1 DFQATT and CDR2 SNEGSKA (reference sequence). The CDR3 covers 14 residues. V was trimmed by 6 bases and J by 4 bases, leaving 13 bases between them. Every participating donor contributed 7.5 to 10 milliliters of peripheral blood through a draw. PCR was performed a second time for about 6 to 12 cycles using a sample-barcoded 5' primer and a J-beta primer mix. TCRdb re-called the 5' RACE reads through MiXCR, storing one row per CDR3 protein. The table records roughly 650,000 distinct CDR3 sequences, 32% of them present only once.

The sequence was obtained from a woman aged 80 or over in good health. The sample consisted of blood. This sequence joins TRBV20-1 and TRBJ2-6; D possibly corresponds to TRBD1 (7 bases). CDR3 nucleotides: TGCAGTGCACCGCAGGGGGGCGGGGCCAACGTCCTGACTTTC. It codes for CSAPQGGGANVLTF.